The present entry profiles one TCR beta chain with its context. The antigen is undetermined. This sample is part of a study of cytomegalovirus exposure and HLA in healthy donors. Overall study findings and caveats: Researchers reportedly found TCR beta sequences accurately predicted most subjects' HLA-A and HLA-B alleles.

The V gene lost 4 bases and the J gene lost 4 bases, with 6 bases spanning the gap. Per the germline V gene, CDR1 is SGHNT and CDR2 is YENEEA. The CDR3 runs to 12 residues. Researchers ran the PCR with 60 Vbeta and 13 Jbeta primers. Here immunoSEQ multiplex PCR was the method, and the copy in TCRdb shows in-frame clones only, minus some. The table shows under 200,000 clones, with more than 60% occurring only once. The sequenced material came from PBMCs. The TCR sequence derives from a woman aged 30 to 39 in good health and CMV-seronegative. The genes are TRBV11-3 and TRBJ2-3, with D unclear. The CDR3 sequence is CASSSRADTQYF. The CDR3 nucleotides are TGTGCCAGCAGCTCTCGCGCAGATACGCAGTATTTT.